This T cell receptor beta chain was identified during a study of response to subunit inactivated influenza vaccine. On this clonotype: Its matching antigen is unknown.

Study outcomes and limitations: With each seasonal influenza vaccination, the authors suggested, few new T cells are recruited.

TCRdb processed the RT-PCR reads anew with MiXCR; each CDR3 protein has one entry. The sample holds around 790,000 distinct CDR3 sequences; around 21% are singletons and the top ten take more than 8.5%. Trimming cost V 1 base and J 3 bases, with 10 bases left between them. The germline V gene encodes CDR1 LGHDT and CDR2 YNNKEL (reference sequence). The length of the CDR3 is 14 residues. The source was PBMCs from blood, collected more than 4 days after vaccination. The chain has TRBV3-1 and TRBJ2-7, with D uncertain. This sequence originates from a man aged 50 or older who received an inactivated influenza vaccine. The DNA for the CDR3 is TGTGCCAGCAGCCAAGGAATCGTCGGCTACGAGCAGTACTTC. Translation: CASSQGIVGYEQYF.